This T cell receptor beta chain was obtained from a study of T cell repertoires in cytomegalovirus infection. Study in general: Public TCR beta signatures provided an indication of both CMV infection and a matching HLA type.

The CDR3 loop spans 15 amino acids. The germline CDR1 and CDR2 sequences are SGHVS and FQNEAQ. With 5 bases removed from V and 0 bases from J, the gap between germline ends came to 14 bases. The table lists this clonotype with many counts. Its antigen is unidentified. Study-level results: Cumulative public TCR beta family frequency identified CMV carriers with the relevant HLA. The ex vivo response showed dominance by HLA-C-restricted CMV-specific TCR beta clonotypes.

TCRdb processed the reads anew with MiXCR; each CDR3 protein has one entry. The profile shows about 250,000 distinct CDR3 sequences, about 15% of them singletons. The sequenced sample was CD8+ T cells from PBMCs. The receptor was isolated from a human donor in good health (CMV status not recorded). Some clones in this sample may be carry-over from other donors' samples. The V call is TRBV7-8, the J call TRBJ2-7; D assignment may be TRBD1 or TRBD2 (5 bases each). The CDR3 coding sequence is TGTGCCAGCAGCACCGGGACGGTCAGCTCCTACGAGCAGTACTTC. Its translation is CASSTGTVSSYEQYF. The full variable domain, with the rest looked up from reference TRBV7-8 and TRBJ2-7, is GAGVSQSPRYKVAKRGQDVALRCDPISGHVSLFWYQQALGQGPEFLTYFQNEAQLDKSGLPSDRFFAERPEGSVSTLKIQRTQQEDSAVYLCASSTGTVSSYEQYFGPGTRLTVT.